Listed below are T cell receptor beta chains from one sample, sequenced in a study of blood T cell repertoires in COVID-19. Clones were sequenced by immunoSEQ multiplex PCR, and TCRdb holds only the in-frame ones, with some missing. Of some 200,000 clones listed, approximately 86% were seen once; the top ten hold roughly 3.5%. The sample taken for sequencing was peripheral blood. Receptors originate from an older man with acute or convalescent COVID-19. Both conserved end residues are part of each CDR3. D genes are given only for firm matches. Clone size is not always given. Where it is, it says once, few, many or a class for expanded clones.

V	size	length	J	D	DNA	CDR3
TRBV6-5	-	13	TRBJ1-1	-	TGTGCCAGCAGGGTGACACAGAACACTGAAGCTTTCTTT	CASRVTQNTEAFF
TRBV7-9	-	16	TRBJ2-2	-	TGTGCCAGCAGCTTAGAAGCAAGCGGACCCACCGGGGAGCTGTTTTTT	CASSLEASGPTGELFF
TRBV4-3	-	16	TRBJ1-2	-	TGCGCCAGCAGCCAAGCCCCACCGGGAACCGGAAATGGCTACACCTTC	CASSQAPPGTGNGYTF
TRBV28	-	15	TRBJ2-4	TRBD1	TGTGCCAGCTCGCCGCCAGGGGGAGCCAAAAACATTCAGTACTTC	CASSPPGGAKNIQYF
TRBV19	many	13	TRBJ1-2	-	TGTGCCAGTAGTCTCGGTACCTTCGGGGGCTACACCTTC	CASSLGTFGGYTF
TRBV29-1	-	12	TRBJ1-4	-	TGCAGCGCTTGGACTTATAATGAAAAACTGTTTTTT	CSAWTYNEKLFF
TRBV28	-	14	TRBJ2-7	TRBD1	TGTGCCAGCAGCCGGACAGGGGGCAATTACGAGCAGTACTTC	CASSRTGGNYEQYF
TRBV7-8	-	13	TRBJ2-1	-	TGTGCCAGCAGCTCTGGGGGACTGAATGAGCAGTTCTTC	CASSSGGLNEQFF
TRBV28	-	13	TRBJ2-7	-	TGTGCCAGCAGTTTTCCCCGCTCCTACGAGCAGTACTTC	CASSFPRSYEQYF
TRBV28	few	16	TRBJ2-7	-	TGTGCCAGCAGTTCCGTAGACAGCCCGAGCTCCTACGAGCAGTACTTC	CASSSVDSPSSYEQYF
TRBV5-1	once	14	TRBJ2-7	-	TGCGCCAGCGCCCCAACCCCAGGTACCTACGAGCAGTACTTC	CASAPTPGTYEQYF
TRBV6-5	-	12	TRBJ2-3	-	TGTGCCAGCAGTTACCGAACGGGGGTTCAGTATTTT	CASSYRTGVQYF
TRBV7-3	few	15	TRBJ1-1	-	TGTGCCAGCAGCTTAAGGCCAGGGGTTAACACTGAAGCTTTCTTT	CASSLRPGVNTEAFF
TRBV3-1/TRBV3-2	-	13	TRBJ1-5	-	TGTGCCAGCAGCCAAGGGTGGGCTCAGCCCCAGCATTTT	CASSQGWAQPQHF
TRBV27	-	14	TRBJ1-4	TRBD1	TGTGCCAGCAGACAATGGGACAGGGGTGGAAAACTGTTTTTT	CASRQWDRGGKLFF
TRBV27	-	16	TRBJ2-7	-	TGTGCCAGCAGTTTAAGTTGGGGAGTAAACCTGGGAGAGCAGTACTTC	CASSLSWGVNLGEQYF
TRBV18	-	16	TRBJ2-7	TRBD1	TGTGCCAGCTCACCAGGGGAGGACAGGGGGTCCTACGAGCAGTACTTC	CASSPGEDRGSYEQYF